These T cell receptor beta chains were read from a single sample in a study of blood T cell repertoires in COVID-19. Generated by immunoSEQ multiplex PCR, the TCRdb table keeps only in-frame clones and is missing some. The sample consists of 52,000 or so clones, more than 70% of them appearing once. The sequenced sample consisted of peripheral blood. The receptors were gathered from a man aged 55 to 70 with active COVID-19. Both conserved end residues are part of each CDR3. Fields, in order: clone size, J gene, V gene, D gene, CDR3 DNA, CDR3 protein. D genes are given only for firm matches. Expanded clones are given a class, and other clones once, few, many or no size at all.

>.|TRBJ2-5|TRBV11-2|TRBD1
TGTGCCAGCGGACCCGGGACAGGGGTGTTTGAGACCCAGTACTTC
CASGPGTGVFETQYF
>.|TRBJ2-1|TRBV2|TRBD2
TGTGCCAGTGGAAGACTAGCGGGACGGAATGAGCAGTTCTTC
CASGRLAGRNEQFF
>.|TRBJ2-2|TRBV19|.
TGTGCCAGTAGTGGGAGACGGAACACCGGGGAGCTGTTTTTT
CASSGRRNTGELFF
>.|TRBJ2-7|TRBV29-1|TRBD2
TGCAGCGTTTTAGCGGGAGGGTCCAGCTCCTACGAGCAGTACTTC
CSVLAGGSSSYEQYF
>.|TRBJ1-2|TRBV5-1|.
TGCGCCAGCAGCCCCAGGGATTACGGCTATGGCTACACCTTC
CASSPRDYGYGYTF
>.|TRBJ1-2|TRBV27|TRBD1
TGTGCCAGCAGTCCGGGACAGACCTATGGCTACACCTTC
CASSPGQTYGYTF
>.|TRBJ2-1|TRBV19|.
TGTGCCAGTAGTATTACGGGAGTCCCCTACAATGAGCAGTTCTTC
CASSITGVPYNEQFF
>.|TRBJ1-2|TRBV6-5|TRBD1
TGTGCCAGCAGACAAGTACAGGGGTATGGCTACACCTTC
CASRQVQGYGYTF
>.|TRBJ1-5|TRBV5-5|.
TGTGCCAGCAGTCCGGACAGCAGCAATCAGCCCCAGCATTTT
CASSPDSSNQPQHF
>once|TRBJ2-2|TRBV24-1|TRBD1
TGTGCCACCAGTGATGCCCCCGGACAGGGGGCGGGCACCGGGGAGCTGTTTTTT
CATSDAPGQGAGTGELFF
>.|TRBJ1-2|TRBV28|.
TGTGCCACCCGGACAGTCACCTATGGCTACACCTTC
CATRTVTYGYTF
>.|TRBJ2-5|TRBV11-2|TRBD1
TGTGCCAGCAGCACCCGGGACAGTAAGACCCAGTACTTC
CASSTRDSKTQYF
>.|TRBJ1-1|TRBV6-4|TRBD1
TGTGCCAGCAAGGACAGGGCATTGAACACTGAAGCTTTCTTT
CASKDRALNTEAFF
>.|TRBJ1-3|TRBV3-1/TRBV3-2|.
TGTGCCAGCAGCCAAGATCCGGGGGGATTCGCTGGAAACACCATATATTTT
CASSQDPGGFAGNTIYF
>.|TRBJ2-7|TRBV10-1|.
TGCGCCAGCAGTGAGTCTCAGGAAGACGAGCAGTACTTC
CASSESQEDEQYF
>.|TRBJ2-5|TRBV5-1|.
TGCGCCAGCAGCTTGGGAGGAGGAGAGACCCAGTACTTC
CASSLGGGETQYF